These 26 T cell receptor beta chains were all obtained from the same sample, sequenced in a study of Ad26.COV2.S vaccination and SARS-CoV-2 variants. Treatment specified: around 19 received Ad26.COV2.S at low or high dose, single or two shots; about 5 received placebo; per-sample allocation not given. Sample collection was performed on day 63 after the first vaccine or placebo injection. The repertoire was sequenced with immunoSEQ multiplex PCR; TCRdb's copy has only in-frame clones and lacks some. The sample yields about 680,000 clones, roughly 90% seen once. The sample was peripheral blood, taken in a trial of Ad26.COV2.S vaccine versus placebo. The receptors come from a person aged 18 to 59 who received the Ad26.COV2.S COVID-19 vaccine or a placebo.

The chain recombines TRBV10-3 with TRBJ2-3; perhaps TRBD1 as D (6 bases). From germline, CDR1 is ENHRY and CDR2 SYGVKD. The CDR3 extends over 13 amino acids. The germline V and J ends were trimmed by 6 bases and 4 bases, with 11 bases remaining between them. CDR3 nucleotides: TGTGCCATCAGAGGGACATCAGCAGATACGCAGTATTTT. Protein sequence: CAIRGTSADTQYF.

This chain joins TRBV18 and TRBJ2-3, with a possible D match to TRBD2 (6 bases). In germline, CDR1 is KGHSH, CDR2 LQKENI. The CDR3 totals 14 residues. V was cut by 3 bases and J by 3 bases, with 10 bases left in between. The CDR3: CASSPQTSTDTQYF. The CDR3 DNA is TGTGCCAGCTCACCCCAGACTAGTACAGATACGCAGTATTTT. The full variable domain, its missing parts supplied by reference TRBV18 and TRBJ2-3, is NAGVMQNPRHLVRRRGQEARLRCSPMKGHSHVYWYRQLPEEGLKFMVYLQKENIIDESGMPKERFSAEFPKEGPSILRIQQVVRGDSAAYFCASSPQTSTDTQYFGPGTRLTVL.

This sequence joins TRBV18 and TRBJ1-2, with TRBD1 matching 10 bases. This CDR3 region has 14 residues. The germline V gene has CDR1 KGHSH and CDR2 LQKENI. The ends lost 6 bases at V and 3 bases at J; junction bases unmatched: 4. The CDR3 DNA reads TGTGCCAGCTCCGGACAGGGGGGAGACTATGGCTACACCTTC. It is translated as CASSGQGGDYGYTF.

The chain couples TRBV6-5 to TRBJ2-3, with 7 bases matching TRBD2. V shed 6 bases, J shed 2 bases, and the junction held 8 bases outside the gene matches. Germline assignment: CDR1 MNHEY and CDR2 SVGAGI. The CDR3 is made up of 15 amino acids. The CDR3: CASSLAGGITDTQYF. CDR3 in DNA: TGTGCCAGCAGCTTAGCGGGTGGAATCACAGATACGCAGTATTTT.

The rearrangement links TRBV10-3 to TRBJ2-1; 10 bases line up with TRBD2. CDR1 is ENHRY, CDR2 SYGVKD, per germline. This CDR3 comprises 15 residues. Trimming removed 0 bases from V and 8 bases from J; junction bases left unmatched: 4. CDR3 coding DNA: TGTGCCATCAGTGAGTCAAGCGGGGGGGAGCATGAGCAGTTCTTC. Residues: CAISESSGGEHEQFF.

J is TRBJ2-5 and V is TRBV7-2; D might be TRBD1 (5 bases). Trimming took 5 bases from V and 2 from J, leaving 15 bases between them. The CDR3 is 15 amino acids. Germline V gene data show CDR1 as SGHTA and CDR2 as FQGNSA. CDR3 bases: TGTGCCAGCAGCCCTCAACCTGGACATCAAGAGACCCAGTACTTC. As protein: CASSPQPGHQETQYF.

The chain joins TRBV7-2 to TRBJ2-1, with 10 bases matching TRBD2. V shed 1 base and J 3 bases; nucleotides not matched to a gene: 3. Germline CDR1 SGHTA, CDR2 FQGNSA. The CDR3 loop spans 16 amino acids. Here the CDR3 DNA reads TGTGCCAGCAGCTTAGTAGCGGGGGGACACTACAATGAGCAGTTCTTC. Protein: CASSLVAGGHYNEQFF.

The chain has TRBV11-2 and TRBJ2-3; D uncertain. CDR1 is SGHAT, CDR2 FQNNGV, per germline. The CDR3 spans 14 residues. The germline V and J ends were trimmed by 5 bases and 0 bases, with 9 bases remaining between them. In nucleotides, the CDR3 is TGTGCCAGCAGCCAGAGACGGAGCACAGATACGCAGTATTTT. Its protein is CASSQRRSTDTQYF.

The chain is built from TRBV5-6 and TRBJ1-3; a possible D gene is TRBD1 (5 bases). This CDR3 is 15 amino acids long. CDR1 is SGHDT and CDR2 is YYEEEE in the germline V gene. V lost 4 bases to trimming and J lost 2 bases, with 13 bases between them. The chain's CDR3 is CASSIGTRPGNTIYF. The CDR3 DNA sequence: TGTGCCAGCAGCATAGGGACGCGGCCTGGAAACACCATATATTTT.

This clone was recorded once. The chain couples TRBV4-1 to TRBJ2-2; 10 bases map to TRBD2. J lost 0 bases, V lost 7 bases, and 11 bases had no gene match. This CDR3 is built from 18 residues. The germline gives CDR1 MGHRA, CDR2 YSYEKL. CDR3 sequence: CASTPSTSGASNTGELFF. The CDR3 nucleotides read TGCGCCAGCACTCCAAGTACTAGCGGGGCCTCGAACACCGGGGAGCTGTTTTTT.

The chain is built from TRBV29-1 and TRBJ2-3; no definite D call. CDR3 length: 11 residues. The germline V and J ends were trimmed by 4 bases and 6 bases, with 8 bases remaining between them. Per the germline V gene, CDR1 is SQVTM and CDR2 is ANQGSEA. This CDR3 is CSVADGDTQYF. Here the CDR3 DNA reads TGCAGCGTTGCCGATGGTGATACGCAGTATTTT.

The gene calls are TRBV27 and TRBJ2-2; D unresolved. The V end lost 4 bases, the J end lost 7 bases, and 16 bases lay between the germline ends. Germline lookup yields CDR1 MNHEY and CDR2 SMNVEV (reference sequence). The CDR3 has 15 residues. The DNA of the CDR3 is TGTGCCAGCAGTTCCGGAGTCCTCCGCTTCGGGGAGCTGTTTTTT. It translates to CASSSGVLRFGELFF.

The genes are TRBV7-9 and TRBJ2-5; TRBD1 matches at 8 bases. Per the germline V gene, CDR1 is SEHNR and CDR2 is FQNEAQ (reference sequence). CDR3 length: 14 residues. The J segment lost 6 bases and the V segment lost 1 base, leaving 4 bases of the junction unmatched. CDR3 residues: CASSLGQGRQTQYF. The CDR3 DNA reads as TGTGCCAGCAGCTTAGGACAGGGGCGACAGACCCAGTACTTC. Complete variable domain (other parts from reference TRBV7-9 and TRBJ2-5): DTGVSQNPRHKITKRGQNVTFRCDPISEHNRLYWYRQTLGQGPEFLTYFQNEAQLEKSRLLSDRFSAERPKGSFSTLEIQRTEQGDSAMYLCASSLGQGRQTQYFGPGTRLLVL.

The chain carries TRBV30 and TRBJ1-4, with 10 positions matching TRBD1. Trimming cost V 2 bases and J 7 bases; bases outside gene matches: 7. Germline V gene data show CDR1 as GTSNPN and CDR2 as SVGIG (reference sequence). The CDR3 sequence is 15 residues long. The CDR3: CAWSSTGTGVEKLFF. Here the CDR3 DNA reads TGTGCCTGGAGTTCAACCGGGACAGGGGTTGAAAAACTGTTTTTT.

CDR3 residues: CASSLGGEGSGYTF. The CDR3 bases are TGTGCCAGCAGCCTTGGGGGGGAGGGAAGTGGCTACACCTTC. The chain joins TRBV6-5 to TRBJ1-2, with a tentative D call TRBD1 (5 bases). Germline V gene data show CDR1 as MNHEY and CDR2 as SVGAGI. The V gene lost 6 bases and the J gene lost 7 bases, with 18 bases spanning the gap. There are 14 residues in the CDR3.

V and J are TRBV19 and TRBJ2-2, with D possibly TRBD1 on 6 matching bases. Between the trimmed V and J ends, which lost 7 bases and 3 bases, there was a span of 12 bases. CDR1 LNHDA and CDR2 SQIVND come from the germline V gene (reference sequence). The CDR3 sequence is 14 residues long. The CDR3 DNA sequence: TGTGCCAGTAAAACAGGGAAGGACACCGGGGAGCTGTTTTTT. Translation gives CASKTGKDTGELFF.

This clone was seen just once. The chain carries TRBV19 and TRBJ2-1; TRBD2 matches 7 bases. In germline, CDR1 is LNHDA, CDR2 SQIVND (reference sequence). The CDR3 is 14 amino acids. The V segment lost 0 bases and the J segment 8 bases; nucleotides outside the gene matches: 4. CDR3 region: CASSIETSVYEQFF. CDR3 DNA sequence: TGTGCCAGTAGTATAGAAACTAGCGTGTATGAGCAGTTCTTC.

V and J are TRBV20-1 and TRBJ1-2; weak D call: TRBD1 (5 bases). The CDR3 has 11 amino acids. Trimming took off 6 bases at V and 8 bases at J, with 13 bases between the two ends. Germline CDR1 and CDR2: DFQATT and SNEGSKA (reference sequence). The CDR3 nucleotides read TGCAGTGCGAGCCGGGGGAGCGGCTACACCTTC. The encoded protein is CSASRGSGYTF.

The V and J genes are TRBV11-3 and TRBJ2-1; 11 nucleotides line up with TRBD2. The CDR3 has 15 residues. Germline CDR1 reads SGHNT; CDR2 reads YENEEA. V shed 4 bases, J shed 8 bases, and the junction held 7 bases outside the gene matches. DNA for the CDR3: TGTGCCAGCAGCTCCCTGGCTAGCGGGAGGCATGAGCAGTTCTTC. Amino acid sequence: CASSSLASGRHEQFF.

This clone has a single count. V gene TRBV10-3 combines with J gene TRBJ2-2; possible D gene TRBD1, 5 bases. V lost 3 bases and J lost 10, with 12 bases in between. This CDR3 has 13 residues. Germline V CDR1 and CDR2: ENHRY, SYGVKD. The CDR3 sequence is CAISDNRFAELFF. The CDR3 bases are TGTGCCATCAGTGATAACAGGTTCGCGGAGCTGTTTTTT.

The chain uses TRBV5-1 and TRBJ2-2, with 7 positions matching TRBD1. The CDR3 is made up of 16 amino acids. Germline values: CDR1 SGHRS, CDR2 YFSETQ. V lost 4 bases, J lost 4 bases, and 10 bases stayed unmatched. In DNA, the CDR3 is TGCGCCAGCAGCCTTACGACAGGGATACCCACCGGGGAGCTGTTTTTT. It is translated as CASSLTTGIPTGELFF.

The CDR3: CASSLGVGRETQYF. CDR3 in DNA: TGTGCCAGCAGCTTAGGTGTGGGAAGGGAGACCCAGTACTTC. The rearrangement links TRBV7-8 to TRBJ2-5; D gene ambiguous. Trimming took 1 base from V and 5 from J, leaving 11 bases between them. This CDR3 is 14 amino acids long. Germline loops: CDR1 SGHVS, CDR2 FQNEAQ.

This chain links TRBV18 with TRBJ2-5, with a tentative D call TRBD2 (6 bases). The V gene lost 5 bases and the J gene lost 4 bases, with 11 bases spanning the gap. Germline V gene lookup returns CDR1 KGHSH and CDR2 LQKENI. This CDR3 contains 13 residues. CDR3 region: CASSGGETETQYF. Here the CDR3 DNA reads TGTGCCAGCTCAGGAGGGGAAACAGAGACCCAGTACTTC.

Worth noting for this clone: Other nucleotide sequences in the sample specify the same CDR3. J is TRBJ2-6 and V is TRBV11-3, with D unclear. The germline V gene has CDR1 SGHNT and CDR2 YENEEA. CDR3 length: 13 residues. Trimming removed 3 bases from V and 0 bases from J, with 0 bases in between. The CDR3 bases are TGTGCCAGCAGCTTCTCTGGGGCCAACGTCCTGACTTTC. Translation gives CASSFSGANVLTF.

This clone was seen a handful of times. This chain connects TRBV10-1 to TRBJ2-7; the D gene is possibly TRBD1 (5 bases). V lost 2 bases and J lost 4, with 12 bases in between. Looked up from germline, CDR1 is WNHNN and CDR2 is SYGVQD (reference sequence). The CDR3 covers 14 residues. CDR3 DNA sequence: TGCGCCAGCAGTGAGGGGTTGGCAGGGTACGAGCAGTACTTC. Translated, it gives CASSEGLAGYEQYF.

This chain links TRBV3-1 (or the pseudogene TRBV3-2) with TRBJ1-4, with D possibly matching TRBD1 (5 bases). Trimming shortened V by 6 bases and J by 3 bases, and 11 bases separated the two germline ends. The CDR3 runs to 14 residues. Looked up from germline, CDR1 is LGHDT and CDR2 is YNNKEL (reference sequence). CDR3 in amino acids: CASRVQGSNEKLFF. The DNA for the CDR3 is TGTGCCAGCAGGGTCCAGGGATCTAATGAAAAACTGTTTTTT.